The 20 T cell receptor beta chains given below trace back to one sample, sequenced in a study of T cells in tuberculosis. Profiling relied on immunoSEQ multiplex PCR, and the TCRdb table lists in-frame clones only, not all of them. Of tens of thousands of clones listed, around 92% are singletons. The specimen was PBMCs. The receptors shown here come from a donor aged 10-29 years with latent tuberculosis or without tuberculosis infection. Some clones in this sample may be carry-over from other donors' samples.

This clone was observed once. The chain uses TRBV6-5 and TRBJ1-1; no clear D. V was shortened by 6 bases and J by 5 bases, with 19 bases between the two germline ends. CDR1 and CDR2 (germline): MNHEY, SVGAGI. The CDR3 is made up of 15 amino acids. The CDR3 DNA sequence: TGTGCCAGCAGCCACTGGGCTCGGACTGGAACTGAAGCTTTCTTT. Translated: CASSHWARTGTEAFF.

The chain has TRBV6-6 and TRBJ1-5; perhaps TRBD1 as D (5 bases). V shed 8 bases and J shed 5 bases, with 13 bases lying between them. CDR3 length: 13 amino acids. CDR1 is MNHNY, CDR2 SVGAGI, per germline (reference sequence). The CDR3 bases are TGTGCCAGCCGACAGAAGTATGATCAGCCCCAGCATTTT. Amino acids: CASRQKYDQPQHF.

The CDR3 nucleotides are TGTGCCAGCAGCTCTGGAGGGGGCCGCAATGGCTACACCTTC. Residues: CASSSGGGRNGYTF. The chain links TRBV5-4 to TRBJ1-2; 7 bases agree with TRBD1. The CDR3 spans 14 residues. Trimming removed 3 bases from V and 6 bases from J; junction bases left unmatched: 8. Germline V gene lookup returns CDR1 SGHNT and CDR2 YYREEE (reference sequence).

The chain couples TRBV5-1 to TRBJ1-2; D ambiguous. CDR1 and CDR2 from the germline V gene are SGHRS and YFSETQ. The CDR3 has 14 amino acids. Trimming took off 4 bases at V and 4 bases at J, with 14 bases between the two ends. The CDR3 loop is CASSADTPPYGYTF. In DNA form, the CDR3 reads TGCGCCAGCAGCGCAGACACTCCACCCTATGGCTACACCTTC.

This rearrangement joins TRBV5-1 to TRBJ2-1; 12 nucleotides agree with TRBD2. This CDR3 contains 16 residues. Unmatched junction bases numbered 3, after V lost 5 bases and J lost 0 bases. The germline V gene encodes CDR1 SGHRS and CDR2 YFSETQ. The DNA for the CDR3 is TGCGCCAGCAGGCCGACTAGCGGGAGCTCCTACAATGAGCAGTTCTTC. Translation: CASRPTSGSSYNEQFF.

The CDR3 DNA sequence: TGTGCCAGCAGTCAGGGGGGTCCAGTTTCCTACGAGCAGTACTTC. It translates to CASSQGGPVSYEQYF. The rearrangement uses TRBV7-9 and TRBJ2-7; weak D call: TRBD1 (7 bases). Between the trimmed V and J ends, which lost 6 bases and 1 base, there was a span of 16 bases. The CDR3 is 15 amino acids. Germline CDR1 reads SEHNR; CDR2 reads FQNEAQ (reference sequence).

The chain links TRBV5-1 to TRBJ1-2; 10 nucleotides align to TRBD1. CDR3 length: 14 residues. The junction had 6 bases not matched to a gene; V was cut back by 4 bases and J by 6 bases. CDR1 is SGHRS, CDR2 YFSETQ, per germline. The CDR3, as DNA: TGCGCCAGCAGCCCAAGGACAGGGGGTAATGGCTACACCTTC. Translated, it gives CASSPRTGGNGYTF. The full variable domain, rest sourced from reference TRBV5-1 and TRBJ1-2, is KAGVTQTPRYLIKTRGQQVTLSCSPISGHRSVSWYQQTPGQGLQFLFEYFSETQRNKGNFPGRFSGRQFSNSRSEMNVSTLELGDSALYLCASSPRTGGNGYTFGSGTRLTVV.

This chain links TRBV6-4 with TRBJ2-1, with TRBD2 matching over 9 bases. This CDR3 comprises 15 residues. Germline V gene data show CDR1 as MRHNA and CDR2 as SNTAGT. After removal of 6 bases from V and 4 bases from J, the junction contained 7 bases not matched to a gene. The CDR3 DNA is TGTGCCAGCAGCGATAGCGGGGGCGGATACAATGAGCAGTTCTTC. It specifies CASSDSGGGYNEQFF.

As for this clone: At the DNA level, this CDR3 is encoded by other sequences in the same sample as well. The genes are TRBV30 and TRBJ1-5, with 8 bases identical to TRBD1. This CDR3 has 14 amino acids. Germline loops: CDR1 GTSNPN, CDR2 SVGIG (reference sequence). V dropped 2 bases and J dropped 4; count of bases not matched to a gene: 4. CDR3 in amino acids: CAWSRTGLNQPQHF. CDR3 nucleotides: TGTGCCTGGAGTAGGACAGGGCTAAATCAGCCCCAGCATTTT.

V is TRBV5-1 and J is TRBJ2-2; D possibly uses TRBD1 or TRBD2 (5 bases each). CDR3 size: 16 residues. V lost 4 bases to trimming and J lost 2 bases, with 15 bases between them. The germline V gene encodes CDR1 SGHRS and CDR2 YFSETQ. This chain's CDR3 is CASSVGRTLNTGELFF. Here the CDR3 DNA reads TGCGCCAGCAGCGTGGGACGGACACTAAACACCGGGGAGCTGTTTTTT.

Here the CDR3 DNA reads TGTGCCAGCAGCACCCATAGCGGGAGAGATTACAATGAGCAGTTCTTC. Encoded protein: CASSTHSGRDYNEQFF. The chain uses TRBV7-9 and TRBJ2-1; 9 bases match TRBD2. Trimming at V came to 5 bases and at J to 4 bases, leaving 9 bases not matched to a gene. This CDR3 is 16 amino acids long. Germline V lookup: CDR1 SEHNR, CDR2 FQNEAQ (reference sequence).

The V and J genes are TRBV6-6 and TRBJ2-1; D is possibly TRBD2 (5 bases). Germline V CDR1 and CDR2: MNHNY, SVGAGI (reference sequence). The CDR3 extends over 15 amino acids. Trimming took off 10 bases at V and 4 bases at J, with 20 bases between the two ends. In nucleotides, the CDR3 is TGTGCCACCACCTTGGAGGCGGCACCGTACAATGAGCAGTTCTTC. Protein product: CATTLEAAPYNEQFF.

CDR3 protein: CASSEGLRSGNTIYF. In nucleotides, the CDR3 is TGTGCCAGCAGTGAAGGACTGCGCTCTGGAAACACCATATATTTT. This rearrangement joins TRBV2 to TRBJ1-3; D call uncertain. Looked up from germline, CDR1 is SNHLY and CDR2 is FYNNEI. Trimming shortened V by 1 base and J by 0 bases, and 7 bases separated the two germline ends. The CDR3 has 15 amino acids.

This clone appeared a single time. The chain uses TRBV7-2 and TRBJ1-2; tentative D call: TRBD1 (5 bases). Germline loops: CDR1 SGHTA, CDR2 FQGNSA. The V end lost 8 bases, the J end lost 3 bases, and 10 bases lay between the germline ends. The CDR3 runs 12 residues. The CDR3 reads CASGAAHYGYTF. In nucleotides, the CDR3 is TGTGCCAGCGGGGCCGCGCACTATGGCTACACCTTC.

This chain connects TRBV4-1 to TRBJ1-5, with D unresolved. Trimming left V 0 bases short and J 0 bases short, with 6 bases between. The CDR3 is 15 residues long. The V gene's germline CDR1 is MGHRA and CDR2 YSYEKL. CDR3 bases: TGCGCCAGCAGCCAAGAGCTGAGTAGCAATCAGCCCCAGCATTTT. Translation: CASSQELSSNQPQHF.

The CDR3 reads CASSQEVSSYEQYF. CDR3 nucleotides: TGCGCCAGCAGCCAAGAAGTTAGCTCCTACGAGCAGTACTTC. This sequence joins TRBV4-1 and TRBJ2-7, with D uncertain. The CDR3 loop spans 14 amino acids. With 0 bases removed from V and 0 bases from J, the gap between germline ends came to 6 bases. Germline V gene sequence: CDR1 MGHRA, CDR2 YSYEKL.

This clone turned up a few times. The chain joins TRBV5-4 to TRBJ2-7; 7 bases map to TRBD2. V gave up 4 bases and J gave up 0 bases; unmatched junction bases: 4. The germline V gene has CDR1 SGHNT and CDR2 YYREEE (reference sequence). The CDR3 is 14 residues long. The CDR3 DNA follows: TGTGCCAGCAGCGAAGAGCGGGGCTCCTACGAGCAGTACTTC. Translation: CASSEERGSYEQYF.

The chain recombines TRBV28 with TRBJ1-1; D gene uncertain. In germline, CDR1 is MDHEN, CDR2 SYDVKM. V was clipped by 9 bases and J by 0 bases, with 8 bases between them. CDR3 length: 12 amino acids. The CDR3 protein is CASLTLNTEAFF. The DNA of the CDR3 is TGTGCCAGTTTAACACTGAACACTGAAGCTTTCTTT.

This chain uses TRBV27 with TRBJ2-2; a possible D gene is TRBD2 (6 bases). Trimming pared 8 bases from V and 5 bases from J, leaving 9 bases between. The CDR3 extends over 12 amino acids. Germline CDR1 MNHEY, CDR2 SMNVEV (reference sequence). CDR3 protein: CASLGGTGELFF. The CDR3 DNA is TGTGCCAGCCTTGGAGGGACCGGGGAGCTGTTTTTT.

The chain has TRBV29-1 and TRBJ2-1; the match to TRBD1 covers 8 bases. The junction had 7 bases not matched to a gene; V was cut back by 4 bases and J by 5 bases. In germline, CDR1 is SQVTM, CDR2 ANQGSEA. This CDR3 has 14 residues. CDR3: CSVGPTGENNEQFF. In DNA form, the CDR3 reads TGCAGCGTTGGCCCGACAGGGGAAAACAATGAGCAGTTCTTC.